These T cell receptor beta chains were read from a single sample in a study of blood T cell repertoires in COVID-19. TCRdb's copy holds only in-frame clones and misses some; the assay was immunoSEQ multiplex PCR. The data hold about 150,000 clones, with roughly 80% observed a single time. The sample taken for sequencing was peripheral blood. The source of these receptors is an older man with acute or convalescent COVID-19. Both conserved end residues are part of each CDR3. Fields, in order: J gene, V gene, clone size, D gene, CDR3 DNA, CDR3 protein. A D gene is named only where the DNA matches it firmly. Some rows mark clone size as missing; the rest say once, few, many or name a class of expanded clone.

>TRBJ2-3|TRBV5-4|NA|TRBD1
TGTGCCAGCAGCCCAGGGGGTACGACCACAGATACGCAGTATTTT
CASSPGGTTTDTQYF
>TRBJ2-3|TRBV7-2|NA|TRBD2
TGTGCCAGCAGCTCCCGGGGACTAGCGGGGGGGACCGGAGGGCAGTATTTT
CASSSRGLAGGTGGQYF
>TRBJ1-2|TRBV4-1|NA|NA
TGCGCCAGCAGCCAAGATTGGGAGGGGCTGGTCTATGGCTACACCTTC
CASSQDWEGLVYGYTF
>TRBJ2-7|TRBV11-2|NA|NA
TGTGCCAGCAGCCCCGGTCAGCCGGCGGTCGAGCAGTACTTC
CASSPGQPAVEQYF
>TRBJ1-4|TRBV5-8|NA|NA
TGTGCCAGCAGCCTCTCAGGGCCTAATGAAAAACTGTTTTTT
CASSLSGPNEKLFF
>TRBJ2-7|TRBV5-1|few|NA
TGCGCCAGCAGCAGACAGCCAGACGTTCCGACTAGAGCGGCCACCTTCGAGCAGTACTTC
CASSRQPDVPTRAATFEQYF
>TRBJ2-1|TRBV5-8|NA|TRBD1
TGTGCCAGCAGCTTGTTCCAGGGGACAGGGGGAGGTAATGAGCAGTTCTTC
CASSLFQGTGGGNEQFF
>TRBJ2-5|TRBV4-2|NA|NA
TGTGCCAGCAGCCAAGAAGCTTATGGACAGGGAGGGAAAGAGACCCAGTACTTC
CASSQEAYGQGGKETQYF
>TRBJ2-7|TRBV5-1|NA|NA
TGCGCCAGCAGCTACCAACAGGGTTCCGGCGAGCAGTACTTC
CASSYQQGSGEQYF
>TRBJ2-5|TRBV29-1|NA|NA
TGCAGCGTTGAAATTCCCGCACGGCGGAGCGGAGAGACCCAGTACTTC
CSVEIPARRSGETQYF
>TRBJ2-4|TRBV28|NA|NA
TGTGCCAGCAGCCAGCATTTCTCTGGAGCTCTAGCCAAAAACATTCAGTACTTC
CASSQHFSGALAKNIQYF
>TRBJ1-2|TRBV28|NA|TRBD1
TGTGCCAGCGGCCTGACAGGGTATGGCTACACCTTC
CASGLTGYGYTF
>TRBJ1-5|TRBV24-1|NA|NA
TGTGCCACCAGTGACTACGATAGCCAGCCCCAGCATTTT
CATSDYDSQPQHF
>TRBJ2-7|TRBV28|NA|TRBD1
TGTGCCAGCAGCGCCGGGACAGAGCTCTACGAGCAGTACTTC
CASSAGTELYEQYF
>TRBJ2-6|TRBV18|NA|NA
TGTGCCAGCTCACTCCAGGTGCCAGGGTCCCCTTCTGGGGCCAACGTCCTGACTTTC
CASSLQVPGSPSGANVLTF
>TRBJ2-7|TRBV5-1|once|TRBD2
TGCGCCAGCAGCCTATATGGGGGGGACGAGCAGTACTTC
CASSLYGGDEQYF
>TRBJ1-2|TRBV6-5|NA|TRBD1
TGTGCCAGCAGAAGCAGGGGGCTGTATGGCTACACCTTC
CASRSRGLYGYTF
>TRBJ2-1|TRBV11-2|once|NA
TGTGCCAGCAGCCTGGGACTGGACAATGAGCAGTTCTTC
CASSLGLDNEQFF
>TRBJ1-4|TRBV7-2|few|NA
TGTGCCAGCAGCTTACGGACGGGGAATGAAAAACTGTTTTTT
CASSLRTGNEKLFF
>TRBJ1-2|TRBV19|NA|TRBD1
TGTGCCAGCGGGGGACAGGGGGCTAATCTCTACACCTTC
CASGGQGANLYTF
>TRBJ1-5|TRBV5-1|NA|NA
TGCGCCAGCAGCTTGGGAGTACAGGGTAATCAGCCCCAGCATTTT
CASSLGVQGNQPQHF
>TRBJ2-2|TRBV7-3|NA|TRBD1
TGTGCCAGCAGCTTAGACAGGGTAGAGACCGGGGAGCTGTTTTTT
CASSLDRVETGELFF
>TRBJ2-3|TRBV25-1|NA|NA
TGTGCCAGCACCCGAAGCCCAGATACGCAGTATTTT
CASTRSPDTQYF
>TRBJ2-1|TRBV7-9|NA|TRBD1
TGTGCCAGCAGCACGGGACAGGAGTTTTACAATGAGCAGTTCTTC
CASSTGQEFYNEQFF
>TRBJ2-5|TRBV3-1/TRBV3-2|NA|NA
TGTGCCAGCAGCCAGACAGGTCAAGAGACCCAGTACTTC
CASSQTGQETQYF
>TRBJ2-3|TRBV3-1/TRBV3-2|NA|NA
TGTGCCAGCAGCCAAGTTGCCGGGGATACGCAGTATTTT
CASSQVAGDTQYF
>TRBJ1-1|TRBV3-1/TRBV3-2|once|TRBD1
TGTGCCAGCAGCCCGCGGGACAGGGACACTGAAGCTTTCTTT
CASSPRDRDTEAFF
>TRBJ1-2|TRBV18|NA|TRBD1
TGTGCCAGCTCACCATCGACCGGGACAGGGAAAGGCTACACCTTC
CASSPSTGTGKGYTF
>TRBJ1-4|TRBV6-6|once|TRBD1
TGTGCCAGCAGTTACTCGACAGGGTCTGGTGAAAAACTGTTTTTT
CASSYSTGSGEKLFF
>TRBJ2-3|TRBV19|NA|NA
TGTGCCAGTAGTCTCAGGGGAGTCGGCACAGATACGCAGTATTTT
CASSLRGVGTDTQYF
>TRBJ1-4|TRBV6-6|NA|NA
TGTGCCAGCAGGCCCGACTTCCCCCGTAATGAAAAACTGTTTTTT
CASRPDFPRNEKLFF
>TRBJ2-6|TRBV5-6|NA|NA
TGTGCCAGCAGCTTGTTTGAGACTGGGGCCAACGTCCTGACTTTC
CASSLFETGANVLTF
>TRBJ1-2|TRBV5-1|NA|NA
TGCGCCAGCAGCACGGGCCAGGGCTACTATGGCTACACCTTC
CASSTGQGYYGYTF
>TRBJ2-5|TRBV5-1|NA|TRBD2
TGCGCCAGCCGACGGACTAGCGGGGTGCAACAAGAGACCCAGTACTTC
CASRRTSGVQQETQYF
>TRBJ2-1|TRBV9|NA|TRBD2
TGTGCCAGCAGCCCGACCGGGACTAGCACCGCCAATGAGCAGTTCTTC
CASSPTGTSTANEQFF
>TRBJ2-1|TRBV7-9|NA|TRBD2
TGTGCCAGCAGCCCGCGGGGACTAGCGGGGCTTTACAATGAGCAGTTCTTC
CASSPRGLAGLYNEQFF
>TRBJ1-5|TRBV28|NA|NA
TGTGCCAGCAGTTTAAGGTCGGGTCTCAATCAGCCCCAGCATTTT
CASSLRSGLNQPQHF
>TRBJ1-1|TRBV9|NA|TRBD1
TGTGCCAGCAGCCCGCGGACAGGGGGCTTGGTCACTGAAGCTTTCTTT
CASSPRTGGLVTEAFF
>TRBJ2-1|TRBV12-3/TRBV12-4|NA|NA
TGTGCCAGCAGTTTAGGGAGTTACAATGAGCAGTTCTTC
CASSLGSYNEQFF
>TRBJ1-5|TRBV2|NA|TRBD1
TGTGCCAGCAGGGGGACAGGGAATCAGCCCCAGCATTTT
CASRGTGNQPQHF
>TRBJ1-3|TRBV7-3|NA|NA
TGTGCCAGCAGCCCACACAGTGGCCCTGGAAACACCATATATTTT
CASSPHSGPGNTIYF
>TRBJ2-7|TRBV7-2|NA|TRBD1
TGTGCCAGCAGCTTAGAGACAGGGGCACGGGAGCAGTACTTC
CASSLETGAREQYF
>TRBJ2-7|TRBV6-1|NA|TRBD1
TGTGCCAGCAGTGAAGCGCTTGTCGTGGGGACAGCCTCCTACGAGCAGTACTTC
CASSEALVVGTASYEQYF
>TRBJ2-2|TRBV11-2|NA|NA
TGTGCCAGCAGCTTGGTCAGGGGGGACACCGGGGAGCTGTTTTTT
CASSLVRGDTGELFF
>TRBJ2-7|TRBV28|few|NA
TGTGCCAGCAGTTTTATTAGCGGTTACGAGCAGTACTTC
CASSFISGYEQYF
>TRBJ1-6|TRBV12-3/TRBV12-4|NA|NA
TGTGCCAGCAGTTTTGTAATTTCACCCCTCCACTTT
CASSFVISPLHF
>TRBJ2-2|TRBV27|NA|NA
TGTGCCAGCAGTTTAATTAGTCTGAACACCGGGGAGCTGTTTTTT
CASSLISLNTGELFF